Following are 18 T cell receptor beta chains from one sample sequenced in a study of Ad26.COV2.S vaccination and SARS-CoV-2 variants. Generated by immunoSEQ multiplex PCR, the TCRdb table keeps only in-frame clones and is missing some. The sample includes fewer than 400,000 clones, 75% to 90% of them seen just once. Sample treatment: over 15 received Ad26.COV2.S at low or high dose, single or two shots; 5 received placebo; per-sample allocation not given. The samples were gathered on day 63 after the first injection of vaccine or placebo. The material sequenced was peripheral blood, taken in a trial of Ad26.COV2.S vaccine versus placebo. Receptors originate from a person between 18 and 59 years old who received the Ad26.COV2.S COVID-19 vaccine or a placebo.

The V gene is TRBV7-8, the J gene TRBJ1-1; possible D gene TRBD1, 6 bases. In germline, CDR1 is SGHVS, CDR2 FQNEAQ. The CDR3 loop spans 15 amino acids. Deletions cut 4 bases from V and 2 bases from J, with 14 bases between. CDR3 sequence reads: CASSSLRGVNTEAFF. CDR3 bases: TGTGCCAGCAGCTCACTCAGGGGAGTCAACACTGAAGCTTTCTTT.

This chain joins TRBV15 and TRBJ2-5; 10 positions agree with TRBD1. Germline V lookup: CDR1 LNHNV, CDR2 YYDKDF (reference sequence). CDR3 length equals 16 residues. V lost 4 bases, J lost 5 bases, and 10 bases stayed unmatched. Here the CDR3 reads CATSTLDRGRGETQYF. CDR3 in DNA: TGTGCCACCAGCACGTTAGACAGGGGGCGCGGGGAGACCCAGTACTTC.

The chain employs TRBV6-1 and TRBJ1-5, with D unclear. Germline-derived CDR1 and CDR2 are MNHNS and SASEGT. V was clipped by 3 bases and J by 0 bases, with 9 bases between them. The CDR3 extends over 15 amino acids. CDR3 nucleotides: TGTGCCAGCAGTGAGGGCGCGATTAGCAATCAGCCCCAGCATTTT. This gives the protein CASSEGAISNQPQHF.

This clone has only one observation. V gene TRBV28 combines with J gene TRBJ1-4, with D possibly matching TRBD1 (5 bases). CDR3 size: 14 residues. With 8 bases removed from V and 7 bases from J, the gap between germline ends came to 17 bases. CDR1 MDHEN and CDR2 SYDVKM come from the germline V gene. CDR3 region: CASVPRGLGEKLFF. The DNA of the CDR3 is TGTGCCAGCGTACCGCGGGGGTTGGGTGAAAAACTGTTTTTT.

The chain employs TRBV7-3 and TRBJ2-3, with TRBD2 identical over 7 bases. The junction had 4 bases not matched to a gene; V was cut back by 4 bases and J by 3 bases. The CDR3 covers 14 residues. The germline V gene encodes CDR1 SGHTA and CDR2 FQGTGA. CDR3 residues: CASSSSGKTDTQYF. For the CDR3, the DNA is TGTGCCAGCAGCTCAAGCGGGAAGACAGATACGCAGTATTTT.

The rearrangement uses TRBV29-1 and TRBJ1-1; D unclear. The CDR3 runs 13 residues. Germline lookup yields CDR1 SQVTM and CDR2 ANQGSEA. With 2 bases removed from V and 2 bases from J, the gap between germline ends came to 9 bases. CDR3 DNA: TGCAGCGTTGAACAACAGCGAAACACTGAAGCTTTCTTT. This gives the protein CSVEQQRNTEAFF.

The chain recombines TRBV27 with TRBJ2-5; D not certain. The CDR3 is 14 amino acids. Trimming removed 3 bases from V and 1 base from J, with 9 bases in between. Germline V CDR1 and CDR2: MNHEY, SMNVEV (reference sequence). The CDR3, as DNA: TGTGCCAGCAGTTTTTTAAGTGGCCAAGAGACCCAGTACTTC. Translating gives CASSFLSGQETQYF.

This clone was seen once. This chain uses TRBV28 with TRBJ1-1; D unclear. V lost 6 bases and J 2 bases, leaving 7 bases between the germline ends. The germline V gene has CDR1 MDHEN and CDR2 SYDVKM. The CDR3 has 12 residues. The CDR3 sequence is CASRWVNTEAFF. The CDR3 DNA follows: TGTGCCAGCAGATGGGTCAACACTGAAGCTTTCTTT.

On this clone itself: Different DNA sequences within this sample yield the same CDR3. This chain joins TRBV9 and TRBJ2-7, with D uncertain. Germline V gene lookup returns CDR1 SGDLS and CDR2 YYNGEE. Deletions cut 0 bases from V and 1 base from J, with 5 bases between. The CDR3 totals 13 residues. The CDR3 here is CASSVGLSYEQYF. In DNA, the CDR3 is TGTGCCAGCAGCGTAGGACTGTCCTACGAGCAGTACTTC.

The chain employs TRBV28 and TRBJ2-1, with 10 bases identical to TRBD1. This CDR3 is built from 16 residues. Germline assignment: CDR1 MDHEN and CDR2 SYDVKM. The V gene end was trimmed by 7 bases and the J gene end by 4 bases; junction bases not matched to a gene: 10. The CDR3 nucleotides read TGTGCCAGCACATACCGGACAGGGGGGCAATACAATGAGCAGTTCTTC. It specifies CASTYRTGGQYNEQFF.

This chain joins TRBV9 and TRBJ2-6; D unclear. The CDR3 consists of 14 residues. Germline V gives CDR1 SGDLS, CDR2 YYNGEE. V was pared by 0 bases and J by 7 bases, with 8 bases between. The CDR3 region is CASSVGSGANVLTF. The CDR3 coding sequence is TGTGCCAGCAGCGTAGGATCGGGTGCCAACGTCCTGACTTTC.

The CDR3 loop reads CSVEGLGFGGYTF. The CDR3 DNA reads TGCAGCGTTGAAGGCCTGGGCTTCGGAGGCTACACCTTC. This chain joins TRBV29-1 and TRBJ1-2, with D unclear. This CDR3 is built from 13 residues. Trimming took off 1 base at V and 8 bases at J, with 14 bases between the two ends. Germline lookup yields CDR1 SQVTM and CDR2 ANQGSEA.

The chain joins TRBV2 to TRBJ1-4; the D is unclear. Germline V lookup: CDR1 SNHLY, CDR2 FYNNEI. This CDR3 region has 14 residues. V lost 6 bases and J lost 1, with 9 bases in between. The CDR3 DNA reads as TGTGCCAGCAGCTGGACGGGAACTAATGAAAAACTGTTTTTT. This translates into CASSWTGTNEKLFF.

This sequence joins TRBV14 and TRBJ2-1; D perhaps matches TRBD2 (5 bases). Germline assignment: CDR1 SGHDN and CDR2 FVKESK. The CDR3 spans 16 residues. Trimming removed 4 bases at V and 7 bases at J, with 20 bases between. The DNA of the CDR3 is TGTGCCAGCAGCCGCAGACTACCGGGGAATATTAATGAGCAGTTCTTC. Amino acid sequence: CASSRRLPGNINEQFF.

This chain uses TRBV19 with TRBJ2-7; TRBD2 matches 11 bases. Germline CDR1 LNHDA, CDR2 SQIVND (reference sequence). This CDR3 spans 15 amino acids. After removal of 3 bases from V and 3 bases from J, the junction contained 4 bases not matched to a gene. The DNA for the CDR3 is TGTGCCAGTAGTATTGTTCTAGCGGGGGGCTACGAGCAGTACTTC. It yields the protein CASSIVLAGGYEQYF. Using reference TRBV19 and TRBJ2-7 for the parts outside the CDR3, the full variable domain is DGGITQSPKYLFRKEGQNVTLSCEQNLNHDAMYWYRQDPGQGLRLIYYSQIVNDFQKGDIAEGYSVSREKKESFPLTVTSAQKNPTAFYLCASSIVLAGGYEQYFGPGTRLTVT.

The V gene is TRBV5-6, the J gene TRBJ2-7; TRBD1 agrees at 9 bases. After removal of 0 bases from V and 4 bases from J, the junction contained 5 bases not matched to a gene. CDR1 is SGHDT and CDR2 is YYEEEE in the germline V gene. CDR3 length: 15 amino acids. The CDR3 DNA reads TGTGCCAGCAGCTTGGCCGGGACAGGGATTTACGAGCAGTACTTC. Its protein product is CASSLAGTGIYEQYF. Complete variable domain (other parts from reference TRBV5-6 and TRBJ2-7): DAGVTQSPTHLIKTRGQQVTLRCSPKSGHDTVSWYQQALGQGPQFIFQYYEEEERQRGNFPDRFSGHQFPNYSSELNVNALLLGDSALYLCASSLAGTGIYEQYFGPGTRLTVT.

The rearrangement joins TRBV2 to TRBJ2-7, with 11 bases identical to TRBD2. This CDR3 contains 16 residues. V trimming: 6 bases; J trimming: 1 base; junction bases outside the gene matches: 8. Germline CDR1 SNHLY, CDR2 FYNNEI. CDR3 protein: CASRGLGLAVSYEQYF. The DNA of the CDR3 is TGTGCCAGCAGGGGGCTGGGACTAGCGGTTTCCTACGAGCAGTACTTC.

The chain couples TRBV21-1 to TRBJ2-7; the table's D call, TRBD2, has no DNA check behind it. TRBV21-1 represents a pseudogene. This CDR3 contains 15 residues. The CDR3 here is CASRPRGEGRDEQYF. The CDR3 nucleotides read TGTGCCAGCCGACCAAGAGGAGAGGGGAGGGACGAGCAGTACTTC.